Below, one TCR beta chain is given with its context. This sample was taken from a study of blood T cell repertoires in COVID-19. Study at large: Acute and convalescent COVID-19 samples came from the United States, Italy and Spain. T cells, B-cell-depleted T cells, or PBMCs supplied cDNA or gDNA.

Measured with immunoSEQ multiplex PCR; TCRdb has only the in-frame clones, and not every one. Of over 85,000 clones in the sample, approximately 67% were seen once. The sample comprised peripheral blood. The sequence was collected from a woman in her fifties or sixties with acute or convalescent COVID-19.

This CDR3 is CASRGDYLNTGELFF. The DNA of the CDR3 is TGTGCCAGCAGGGGCGACTACCTGAACACCGGGGAGCTGTTTTTT. The chain has TRBV6-5 and TRBJ2-2; weak D call: TRBD2 (5 bases). Between the trimmed V and J ends, which lost 6 bases and 1 base, there was a span of 12 bases. CDR1 is MNHEY, CDR2 SVGAGI, per germline. This CDR3 region has 15 residues.